This entry lists 26 T cell receptor beta chains sequenced from one sample in a study of naive and memory T cell subsets. The beta constant-region primer was an equimolar mix of two oligonucleotides covering TRBC1 and TRBC2. Ligated cDNA was amplified by four rounds of PCR with nested alpha and beta constant-region primers and SP2. TCRdb fed the UMI-ligation and nested PCR reads into MiXCR, producing one record per CDR3 protein. The sample gives some 83,000 distinct CDR3 sequences, around 9% of which show up once; 1.2% is in the top ten. Sequencing input: naive CD8+ T cells from blood. These receptors were collected from a human donor in good health.

This clonotype appeared a few times. The V gene is TRBV20-1, the J gene TRBJ2-7; TRBD1 matches at 7 bases. Germline values: CDR1 DFQATT, CDR2 SNEGSKA (reference sequence). The ends lost 8 bases at V and 2 bases at J; junction bases unmatched: 21. The CDR3 runs to 17 residues. The CDR3 nucleotides are TGCAGTCCCCGACACTGGCAGTTAACAGGGGAAACCTACGAGCAGTACTTC. It yields the protein CSPRHWQLTGETYEQYF.

Ten or more counts support this clonotype. The chain employs TRBV6-2 or TRBV6-3 and TRBJ2-1, with unresolved D. CDR1 is MNHEY, CDR2 SVGEGT, per germline. V was clipped by 4 bases and J by 10 bases, with 5 bases between them. CDR3 length: 10 residues. The chain's CDR3 is CASSSGEQFF. CDR3 nucleotides: TGTGCCAGCAGTTCGGGCGAGCAGTTCTTC.

V usage is TRBV2 and J usage is TRBJ2-2, with 11 positions matching TRBD2. V shed 1 base, J shed 7 bases, and the junction held 8 bases outside the gene matches. The CDR3 consists of 17 residues. Looked up from germline, CDR1 is SNHLY and CDR2 is FYNNEI. The CDR3 coding sequence is TGTGCCAGCAGTGAAGGAACTAGCGGGAGCATGAACGGGGAGCTGTTTTTT. It is translated as CASSEGTSGSMNGELFF.

This clonotype appeared many times. J is TRBJ2-1 and V is TRBV9; 10 bases align to TRBD2. Germline CDR1 reads SGDLS; CDR2 reads YYNGEE. The CDR3 totals 18 residues. The ends lost 0 bases at V and 4 bases at J; junction bases unmatched: 10. The CDR3: CASSVGSSGRVGYNEQFF. The CDR3 DNA reads as TGTGCCAGCAGCGTAGGTTCCAGCGGGAGGGTAGGATACAATGAGCAGTTCTTC.

There are a few counts of this clonotype. The chain is built from TRBV7-9 and TRBJ1-4; 8 bases agree with TRBD1. Losses at the gene ends were 7 bases for V and 0 bases for J; bases not matched to a gene: 10. The germline V gene has CDR1 SEHNR and CDR2 FQNEAQ (reference sequence). The CDR3 loop spans 17 amino acids. DNA for the CDR3: TGTGCCAGCAAGACGGACAGGGAACCTCCAACTAATGAAAAACTGTTTTTT. This sequence encodes CASKTDREPPTNEKLFF.

The chain has TRBV9 and TRBJ2-3; a possible D gene is TRBD2 (6 bases). The CDR3 extends over 16 amino acids. V was pared by 2 bases and J by 2 bases, with 15 bases between. The V gene's germline CDR1 is SGDLS and CDR2 YYNGEE. For the CDR3, the DNA is TGTGCCAGCAGCGTGCGGGCCGGGAGAGACACAGATACGCAGTATTTT. Protein: CASSVRAGRDTDTQYF.

Ten or more counts support this clonotype. For the CDR3, the DNA is TGTGCCAGCAGCTGGGGACAGGGAGATCAGCCCCAGCATTTT. Residues: CASSWGQGDQPQHF. The V gene is TRBV13, the J gene TRBJ1-5; 9 nucleotides agree with TRBD1. CDR1 PRHDT and CDR2 FYEKMQ come from the germline V gene (reference sequence). Unmatched junction bases numbered 3, after V lost 4 bases and J lost 5 bases. The CDR3 is 14 amino acids.

V and J are TRBV5-1 and TRBJ2-7, with D perhaps TRBD1 or TRBD2 (5 bases each). Germline values: CDR1 SGHRS, CDR2 YFSETQ. This CDR3 is 17 amino acids long. V was clipped by 5 bases and J by 1 base, with 22 bases between them. This chain's CDR3 is CASSWDLSPSGSYEQYF. CDR3 sequence (DNA): TGCGCCAGCAGTTGGGACCTTTCCCCTTCCGGGTCCTACGAGCAGTACTTC.

The chain is built from TRBV7-9 and TRBJ2-7; 9 bases fit TRBD1. The trim removed 1 base at V and 4 bases at J, leaving 2 bases unmatched. CDR1 is SEHNR, CDR2 FQNEAQ, per germline (reference sequence). This CDR3 has 14 amino acids. The CDR3 loop is CASSLGGQGYEQYF. In nucleotides, the CDR3 is TGTGCCAGCAGCTTAGGCGGACAGGGGTACGAGCAGTACTTC. Supplemented by reference TRBV7-9 and TRBJ2-7, the full variable domain reads DTGVSQNPRHKITKRGQNVTFRCDPISEHNRLYWYRQTLGQGPEFLTYFQNEAQLEKSRLLSDRFSAERPKGSFSTLEIQRTEQGDSAMYLCASSLGGQGYEQYFGPGTRLTVT.

This chain connects TRBV19 to TRBJ2-1; D unclear. V lost 8 bases and J 6 bases, leaving 11 bases between the germline ends. The CDR3 totals 12 residues. CDR1 is LNHDA, CDR2 SQIVND, per germline (reference sequence). The CDR3 loop reads CASRLPGNEQFF. The CDR3 bases are TGTGCCAGTCGCCTTCCAGGCAATGAGCAGTTCTTC.

Many counts were recorded for this clonotype. The rearrangement links TRBV29-1 to TRBJ1-3; D not resolved. V was pared by 2 bases and J by 0 bases, with 17 bases between. The CDR3 has 17 residues. Germline V CDR1 and CDR2: SQVTM, ANQGSEA. The CDR3 is CSVETVYSHHSGNTIYF. The CDR3 nucleotides are TGCAGCGTTGAAACGGTATACAGCCATCACTCTGGAAACACCATATATTTT.

This clonotype was seen repeatedly, ten times or more. The V gene is TRBV10-3, the J gene TRBJ2-7; TRBD1 might be the D (5 bases). V gave up 10 bases and J gave up 5 bases, with 24 bases separating them. The CDR3 is 15 residues long. Germline V gene data show CDR1 as ENHRY and CDR2 as SYGVKD. For the CDR3, the DNA is TGTGCCAGCCAGAGAGGAAAGGGGTTTAGGGACGAGCAGTACTTC. The encoded protein is CASQRGKGFRDEQYF.

This clonotype was seen more than once but under ten times. The rearrangement links TRBV2 to TRBJ1-6; 7 bases are shared with TRBD1. Germline assignment: CDR1 SNHLY and CDR2 FYNNEI. This CDR3 spans 14 amino acids. V was pared by 3 bases and J by 7 bases, with 3 bases of the junction left unmatched. This chain's CDR3 is CASSDPQGNSPLHF. The CDR3 DNA reads TGTGCCAGCAGTGACCCACAGGGGAATTCACCCCTCCACTTT.

In this sample, this clonotype turned up a few times. DNA for the CDR3: TGTGCCAGCCAAGGACAGGGAGGCCAAGAGACCCAGTACTTC. Translated: CASQGQGGQETQYF. V is TRBV28 and J is TRBJ2-5; TRBD1 aligns across 8 bases. CDR3 length: 14 amino acids. In germline, CDR1 is MDHEN, CDR2 SYDVKM. With 8 bases clipped from V and 1 base from J, the junction kept 6 bases outside the gene matches.

Turning to this clonotype: A much larger clone differs by one base, so this may be a read error. The rearrangement uses TRBV20-1 and TRBJ2-7, with D perhaps matching TRBD2 (6 bases). Trimming took off 0 bases at V and 1 base at J, with 13 bases between the two ends. CDR3 length: 15 residues. Germline V lookup: CDR1 DFQATT, CDR2 SNEGSKA (reference sequence). The CDR3 region is CSARDRPGESYEQYF. CDR3 in DNA: TGCAGTGCTAGAGATCGGCCGGGAGAGTCCTACGAGCAGTACTTC.

This clonotype was observed a handful of times. An end of the junction does not agree with germline; a read error may underlie this. Here the CDR3 reads CASSVATGGGTYDYTF. The CDR3 DNA reads TGTGCCAGCAGCGTAGCGACAGGTGGGGGAACCTATGACTACACCTTC. This chain uses TRBV9 with TRBJ1-2; possibly TRBD1 for D (6 bases). Germline values: CDR1 SGDLS, CDR2 YYNGEE. The CDR3 runs to 16 residues.

The genes are TRBV11-1 and TRBJ2-1; D unclear. Between the trimmed V and J ends, which lost 4 bases and 0 bases, there was a span of 16 bases. Germline V gene sequence: CDR1 SGHAT, CDR2 FQDESV (reference sequence). The CDR3 is made up of 17 amino acids. The CDR3, as DNA: TGTGCCAGCAGCTCCCACCCAACAAGGCCCTCCTACAATGAGCAGTTCTTC. Translated, it gives CASSSHPTRPSYNEQFF.

This clonotype was detected only a few times. V and J are TRBV20-1 and TRBJ2-7; D is perhaps TRBD2 (5 bases). The V end lost 0 bases, the J end lost 4 bases, and 19 bases lay between the germline ends. CDR1 DFQATT and CDR2 SNEGSKA come from the germline V gene (reference sequence). CDR3 size: 16 residues. The CDR3 DNA sequence: TGCAGTGCTAGAGATCAGGAGGCACCGCGGAAGTACGAGCAGTACTTC. This gives the protein CSARDQEAPRKYEQYF.

In this sample, this clonotype turned up many times. This chain uses TRBV6-6 with TRBJ1-5; D unclear. CDR1 MNHNY and CDR2 SVGAGI come from the germline V gene (reference sequence). CDR3 length equals 13 residues. V was trimmed by 4 bases and J by 7 bases, leaving 11 bases between them. CDR3 region: CASSSAIMQPQHF. In DNA form, the CDR3 reads TGTGCCAGCAGTTCCGCCATCATGCAGCCCCAGCATTTT.

This clonotype was counted at least ten times. CDR3 protein: CASSQESLPGKSSYNEQFF. In nucleotides, the CDR3 is TGCGCCAGCAGCCAAGAATCGCTGCCGGGAAAGAGCTCCTACAATGAGCAGTTCTTC. The gene calls are TRBV4-3 and TRBJ2-1, with a weak D call TRBD2 (5 bases). The CDR3 is made up of 19 amino acids. Between the trimmed V and J ends, which lost 0 bases and 0 bases, there was a span of 18 bases. CDR1 and CDR2 from the germline V gene are LGHNA and YSLEER.

This clonotype was recorded a few times. V is TRBV7-8 and J is TRBJ2-1, with D maybe TRBD2 (6 bases). Germline V gene lookup returns CDR1 SGHVS and CDR2 FQNEAQ. V was trimmed by 3 bases and J by 4 bases, leaving 13 bases between them. This CDR3 has 15 residues. CDR3 nucleotide sequence: TGTGCCAGCAGCTTGCGAGGGGCGGGGTACAATGAGCAGTTCTTC. Amino acid sequence: CASSLRGAGYNEQFF. Complete variable domain (other parts from reference TRBV7-8 and TRBJ2-1): GAGVSQSPRYKVAKRGQDVALRCDPISGHVSLFWYQQALGQGPEFLTYFQNEAQLDKSGLPSDRFFAERPEGSVSTLKIQRTQQEDSAVYLCASSLRGAGYNEQFFGPGTRLTVL.

This clonotype was detected only a few times. V gene TRBV5-1 combines with J gene TRBJ2-7, with 9 bases that match TRBD1. CDR3 length equals 15 residues. Per the germline V gene, CDR1 is SGHRS and CDR2 is YFSETQ. The V gene end was trimmed by 3 bases and the J gene end by 6 bases; junction bases not matched to a gene: 10. The CDR3 region has the DNA TGCGCCAGCAGCTCCCGACAGGGGGACCCTCGCGAGCAGTACTTC. The encoded protein is CASSSRQGDPREQYF.

This clonotype has a count of ten or more. This chain links TRBV5-5 with TRBJ1-5; 7 positions agree with TRBD1. The CDR3 has 14 residues. CDR1 SGHKS and CDR2 YYEKEE come from the germline V gene (reference sequence). J gave up 5 bases and V 4 bases, and 6 bases lay outside the gene matches. The CDR3 reads CASSGDRVHQPQHF. DNA of the CDR3: TGTGCCAGCAGCGGAGACAGGGTCCATCAGCCCCAGCATTTT. Full variable domain (remainder filled in from reference TRBV5-5 and TRBJ1-5): DAGVTQSPTHLIKTRGQQVTLRCSPISGHKSVSWYQQVLGQGPQFIFQYYEKEERGRGNFPDRFSARQFPNYSSELNVNALLLGDSALYLCASSGDRVHQPQHFGDGTRLSIL.

This clonotype turned up a few times. The chain uses TRBV4-1 and TRBJ2-7, with D perhaps TRBD1 or TRBD2 (7 bases each). The V gene lost 1 base and the J gene lost 3 bases, with 16 bases spanning the gap. The CDR3 spans 16 residues. Looked up from germline, CDR1 is MGHRA and CDR2 is YSYEKL. The CDR3 loop is CASSQVAGGGGYEQYF. CDR3 sequence (DNA): TGCGCCAGCAGCCAAGTGGCAGGGGGAGGGGGCTACGAGCAGTACTTC.

On this clonotype itself: A much bigger clone sits one base away, suggesting this may be a read error. The chain couples TRBV4-1 to TRBJ2-1; D may be TRBD1 or TRBD2 (6 bases each). This CDR3 spans 12 amino acids. Germline V gives CDR1 MGHRA, CDR2 YSYEKL. V lost 7 bases and J lost 8, with 12 bases in between. Written as DNA, the CDR3 is TGCGCCAGCAACCAGAGGGGGGATGAGCAGTTCTTC. Its protein is CASNQRGDEQFF.

At least ten counts were recorded for this clonotype. This chain joins TRBV29-1 and TRBJ2-5, with 8 nucleotides matching TRBD2. The CDR3 is made up of 13 amino acids. V lost 2 bases, J lost 3 bases, and 2 bases stayed unmatched. Germline V CDR1 and CDR2: SQVTM, ANQGSEA. CDR3 sequence: CSVEKRGKETQYF. The DNA for the CDR3 is TGCAGCGTTGAAAAGCGGGGGAAAGAGACCCAGTACTTC.